The 9 T cell receptor beta chains below all came from one sample that was sequenced in a study of neurological immune-mediated disorders. One entry per CDR3 protein, called by TCRdb with MiXCR from the 5' RACE reads. The sample has over 55,000 distinct CDR3 sequences; more than 8.5% are singletons. The sample's time point: longitudinal time-point 1 (baseline). Input material: PBMCs. These receptors came from a man aged 30 to 39 in good health.

This clonotype occurred many times. The chain joins TRBV5-1 to TRBJ2-1; no reliable D call. Germline loops: CDR1 SGHRS, CDR2 YFSETQ. CDR3 length: 15 amino acids. Trimming took 0 bases from V and 0 from J, leaving 7 bases between them. The DNA for the CDR3 is TGCGCCAGCAGCTTGGCGCGCTTCTCCTACAATGAGCAGTTCTTC. Translated: CASSLARFSYNEQFF.

This clonotype was picked up many times. This sequence joins TRBV20-1 and TRBJ2-5; 9 bases agree with TRBD1. With 3 bases clipped from V and 4 bases from J, the junction kept 9 bases outside the gene matches. The CDR3 sequence is 15 residues long. The germline V gene encodes CDR1 DFQATT and CDR2 SNEGSKA (reference sequence). CDR3 sequence: CSASLIHRGLETQYF. The CDR3 bases are TGCAGTGCTAGCCTTATACACAGGGGGCTAGAGACCCAGTACTTC.

This clonotype was found many times. The rearrangement joins TRBV5-1 to TRBJ1-4; weak D call: TRBD1 (6 bases). The CDR3 extends over 13 amino acids. Germline loops: CDR1 SGHRS, CDR2 YFSETQ. V lost 8 bases and J lost 7, with 15 bases in between. The CDR3 nucleotides are TGCGCCAGTGCTTGGGACAAGCGTGAAAAACTGTTTTTT. This sequence encodes CASAWDKREKLFF.

This clonotype was observed many times. The rearrangement links TRBV4-2 to TRBJ2-5, with D uncertain. The germline V gene has CDR1 LGHNA and CDR2 YNFKEQ. The CDR3 spans 12 residues. V was pared by 1 base and J by 5 bases, with 5 bases between. DNA for the CDR3: TGTGCCAGCAGCCAAGCTAAGGAGACCCAGTACTTC. It specifies CASSQAKETQYF.

This clonotype was counted only a few times. This chain connects TRBV14 to TRBJ2-4, with D tentatively TRBD1 (6 bases). The CDR3 extends over 15 amino acids. Germline V gives CDR1 SGHDN, CDR2 FVKESK. The V gene lost 0 bases and the J gene lost 8 bases, with 14 bases spanning the gap. The CDR3 bases are TGTGCCAGCAGCCAAGATGCAGGACAGTGGGACATTCAGTACTTC. This codes for CASSQDAGQWDIQYF.

This clonotype was counted at least ten times. The chain combines TRBV29-1 with TRBJ2-7, with D perhaps matching TRBD1 (6 bases). This CDR3 region has 13 residues. V dropped 4 bases and J dropped 4 bases, with 14 bases sitting between them. Germline V CDR1 and CDR2: SQVTM, ANQGSEA. The CDR3 reads CSVAGAGMYEQYF. The CDR3 nucleotides are TGCAGCGTTGCAGGGGCTGGAATGTACGAGCAGTACTTC.

This clonotype showed up many times. The rearrangement uses TRBV15 and TRBJ2-1; D assignment may be TRBD1 or TRBD2 (6 bases each). This CDR3 comprises 16 residues. V was shortened by 1 base and J by 1 base, with 11 bases between the two germline ends. The germline gives CDR1 LNHNV, CDR2 YYDKDF (reference sequence). The CDR3 region is CATSRVGGQSYNEQFF. In DNA, the CDR3 is TGTGCCACCAGCAGAGTGGGGGGACAATCCTACAATGAGCAGTTCTTC.

In its sample, this clonotype was seen many times. CDR3 sequence: CASSSEEISGRDEQYF. CDR3 in DNA: TGTGCCAGCAGCTCCGAGGAAATCAGCGGGAGGGACGAGCAGTACTTC. The chain is built from TRBV5-5 and TRBJ2-7, with 10 bases lining up with TRBD2. The CDR3 spans 16 residues. The V gene's germline CDR1 is SGHKS and CDR2 YYEKEE (reference sequence). Losses at the gene ends were 3 bases for V and 5 bases for J; bases not matched to a gene: 11. Drawing the rest from reference TRBV5-5 and TRBJ2-7, the complete variable domain is DAGVTQSPTHLIKTRGQQVTLRCSPISGHKSVSWYQQVLGQGPQFIFQYYEKEERGRGNFPDRFSARQFPNYSSELNVNALLLGDSALYLCASSSEEISGRDEQYFGPGTRLTVT.

This clonotype appeared many times. This chain uses TRBV9 with TRBJ2-7, with TRBD2 matching over 11 bases. J lost 1 base, V lost 3 bases, and 6 bases had no gene match. Germline CDR1 SGDLS, CDR2 YYNGEE. The CDR3 is made up of 16 amino acids. The CDR3 here is CASSAGGLAGSYEQYF. The DNA of the CDR3 is TGTGCCAGCAGCGCAGGTGGACTAGCGGGTTCCTACGAGCAGTACTTC.